Reported below is one TCR beta chain. This specimen comes from a study of blood T cell repertoires in COVID-19. Turning to the study itself: In each case, the material was cDNA or gDNA derived from T cells, B-cell-depleted T cells, or PBMCs.

In the source study's methods: The authors estimated nucleated cell counts from reference gene primer amplification. Measured with immunoSEQ multiplex PCR; TCRdb has only the in-frame clones, and not every one. V and J calls and clone size follow that table, whereas D and trimming were derived from the DNA. This sample yields 70,000 to 95,000 clones, of which about 90% are seen a single time; 4.8% belongs to the top ten. Germline loops: CDR1 KGHSH, CDR2 LQKENI. The CDR3 spans 14 residues. V trimming: 5 bases; J trimming: 5 bases; junction bases outside the gene matches: 4. The chain is built from TRBV18 and TRBJ1-2, with 11 bases aligning to TRBD1. The source material was peripheral blood. The receptor's source is a woman older than 75 with acute or convalescent COVID-19. The CDR3 protein is CASSSGDRGYGYTF. CDR3 in DNA: TGTGCCAGCTCATCGGGGGACAGGGGGTATGGCTACACCTTC.